The source of this T cell receptor (beta chain) is a study of OX40 agonist ivuxolimab in advanced cancers. With regard to the full study: Ivuxolimab was an agonistic, fully human IgG2 monoclonal antibody directed against OX40 (CD134), a costimulatory receptor. Intravenous ivuxolimab was administered to patients every 2 weeks at six dose levels: 0.01, 0.1, 0.3, 1.5, 3 and 10 mg/kg. Of the roughly 52 dose-escalation patients, hepatocellular carcinoma was present in about 20, melanoma in some 15, renal cell carcinoma in 9 and head and neck cancer in 9. A male proportion of roughly 80% and a mean age of about 60 years, ranging from roughly 23 to 90, were recorded for the dose-escalation cohort. Prior anti-PD-1, anti-PD-L1 or anti-CTLA-4 therapy was permitted, and checkpoint inhibitors had been received by about 44% of dose-escalation patients. Three dose-escalation patients achieved partial responses, one with hepatocellular carcinoma and two with cutaneous melanoma. Peripheral TCRbeta sequencing was intended to test whether TCR sequence diversity was altered and clonal T-cell expansion was caused by ivuxolimab. The paper covers the monotherapy dose-escalation part of the phase I ivuxolimab trial, which included N of about 50 patients. The investigation overall reported the following: At doses of 0.1 to 3.0 mg/kg, clonal expansion of both CD4+ and CD8+ T cells in blood was seen between baseline and week 6. On average, CD8+ T cells showed more expanded clones than CD4+ T cells after ivuxolimab. Partial responders in the 0.1-3.0 mg/kg groups had among the lowest normalized peripheral clonal expansion, especially among CD8+ T cells. Which antigens the clonally expanded peripheral T cells were specific for was not determined. Low levels of normalized T-cell clonal expansion were also seen in some nonresponding patients.

V lost 4 bases and J lost 11 bases, and the count of bases not matched to a germline gene is 8. CDR1 and CDR2, per the germline V gene, are MNHNS and SASEGT. The CDR3 covers 13 residues, taking in both the cysteine and the phenylalanine. The sequence is cut down to CDR3 DNA, 39 bases in frame from base 1. As regards this clone: This receptor's antigen is unknown. No clone much larger than this one lies a single base away; base qualities are absent.

Genomic DNA was extracted from sorted cells for sequencing of the TCRbeta CDR3 region. The immunoSEQ Assay was used to sequence the TCRbeta CDR3 regions. TCRdb obtained this table from immuneACCESS and retained in-frame rearrangements with V and J assigned. These tables miss some clones; where compared with another copy, unresolved V genes account for less than half of the shortfall, and the remainder is unexplained. This sample is represented by roughly 64,000 clones; roughly nine tenths of them were singletons. The biggest ten clones account for approximately 5.6% of the sample. The trial excluded patients who had a history of autoimmune disease or were on systemic immunosuppression. In every dose cohort, peripheral blood was drawn for TCR sequencing at baseline, cycle 4 day 1, and cycle 7 day 1. Samples were obtained from an open-label, multicenter, first-in-human phase I dose-escalation trial of ivuxolimab. Adults with locally advanced or metastatic melanoma, renal cell, hepatocellular, or head and neck squamous cell carcinoma were enrolled in the trial. Before TCR sequencing, CD4+ T cells and CD8+ T cells from peripheral blood were sorted into separate populations.

The V and J segments used are TRBV6-1 and TRBJ2-7, with TRBD2 identical over 10 junction bases. The TCR originated in an adult with an advanced solid tumor such as melanoma, head and neck, liver or kidney cancer. The source material was CD4+ or CD8+ T cells sorted from blood, sampled in a trial of the OX40 agonist ivuxolimab. The nucleotide sequence is TGTGCCAGCAGTGCTGGACTAGCGGACATCGAGTACTTC. Its coded protein is CASSAGLADIEYF.